Listed below are T cell receptor beta chains from one sample, sequenced in a study of blood T cell repertoires in COVID-19. Data came from immunoSEQ multiplex PCR; TCRdb stores just in-frame clones and leaves some out. The repertoire holds some 130,000 clones, with around nine tenths as singletons. The sequenced sample was peripheral blood. These receptors all stem from a woman aged 70-85 years with COVID-19, enrolled during active disease. Each CDR3 is given with its conserved first and last residue. D genes are given only for firm matches. Expanded clones are given a class, and other clones once, few, many or no size at all.

size	D	V	J	CDR3	DNA
NA	TRBD1	TRBV19	TRBJ1-5	CASRGTGNSNQPQHF	TGTGCCAGCAGGGGGACAGGGAATAGCAATCAGCCCCAGCATTTT
NA	TRBD2	TRBV3-1/TRBV3-2	TRBJ2-7	CASSQVSGGHYEQYF	TGTGCCAGCAGCCAAGTCAGCGGGGGACACTACGAGCAGTACTTC
NA	NA	TRBV18	TRBJ1-2	CASSSRQEPYGYTF	TGTGCCAGCTCATCCCGACAGGAGCCCTATGGCTACACCTTC
NA	NA	TRBV20-1	TRBJ2-1	CSASRGTRGGRNEQFF	TGCAGTGCTAGTCGCGGGACGAGGGGGGGGCGCAATGAGCAGTTCTTC
NA	TRBD1	TRBV28	TRBJ2-7	CASNRGQGIPLEQYF	TGTGCCAGCAACCGAGGACAGGGTATCCCCCTCGAGCAGTACTTC
NA	NA	TRBV28	TRBJ1-1	CASSLSAGAPNTEAFF	TGTGCCAGCAGTTTATCGGCAGGTGCCCCGAACACTGAAGCTTTCTTT
NA	NA	TRBV5-4	TRBJ2-1	CASSRRDNNEQFF	TGTGCCAGCAGCCGCCGGGACAACAATGAGCAGTTCTTC
once	TRBD1	TRBV28	TRBJ2-7	CASSTPRQGAHEQYF	TGTGCCAGCAGTACCCCCCGACAGGGAGCCCACGAGCAGTACTTC
NA	NA	TRBV27	TRBJ1-2	CASSLSVGRGYGGYTF	TGTGCCAGCAGTTTATCAGTCGGGAGGGGGTACGGCGGCTACACCTTC
NA	TRBD2	TRBV7-2	TRBJ2-3	CASSWAGGAQPDTQYF	TGTGCCAGCAGCTGGGCGGGGGGGGCGCAGCCGGATACGCAGTATTTT
NA	TRBD2	TRBV3-1/TRBV3-2	TRBJ2-5	CASSQLAGGRETQYF	TGTGCCAGCAGCCAACTAGCGGGGGGGCGGGAGACCCAGTACTTC
NA	NA	TRBV5-5	TRBJ1-1	CASSLDRNTEAFF	TGTGCCAGCAGCTTGGATCGTAATACTGAAGCTTTCTTT
NA	NA	TRBV27	TRBJ1-1	CASSLSRAVNTEAFF	TGTGCCAGCAGTTTATCGAGGGCGGTGAACACTGAAGCTTTCTTT
NA	NA	TRBV27	TRBJ1-4	CASSDWEKLFF	TGTGCCAGCAGTGACTGGGAAAAACTGTTTTTT
NA	NA	TRBV30	TRBJ1-3	CAWSSSRRAEPYF	TGTGCCTGGAGTTCTTCAAGGAGGGCCGAGCCATATTTT
NA	NA	TRBV11-1	TRBJ1-1	CASSFGGRRGNTEAFF	TGTGCCAGCAGCTTCGGGGGGCGTCGCGGGAACACTGAAGCTTTCTTT
NA	NA	TRBV3-1/TRBV3-2	TRBJ1-2	CASSQERDGYTF	TGTGCCAGCAGCCAAGAGAGGGATGGCTACACCTTC
NA	TRBD1	TRBV29-1	TRBJ2-3	CSVERGGEGTDTQYF	TGCAGCGTTGAAAGAGGGGGCGAAGGTACAGATACGCAGTATTTT
few	TRBD1	TRBV3-1/TRBV3-2	TRBJ1-1	CASSEWDRGMNTEAFF	TGTGCCAGCAGCGAGTGGGACAGGGGAATGAACACTGAAGCTTTCTTT
NA	TRBD1	TRBV3-1/TRBV3-2	TRBJ1-2	CASSQYGTGPNYGYTF	TGTGCCAGCAGCCAATATGGGACAGGCCCTAACTATGGCTACACCTTC
NA	NA	TRBV9	TRBJ1-3	CASSPLRLDTIYF	TGTGCCAGCAGCCCCCTTAGGCTAGACACCATATATTTT